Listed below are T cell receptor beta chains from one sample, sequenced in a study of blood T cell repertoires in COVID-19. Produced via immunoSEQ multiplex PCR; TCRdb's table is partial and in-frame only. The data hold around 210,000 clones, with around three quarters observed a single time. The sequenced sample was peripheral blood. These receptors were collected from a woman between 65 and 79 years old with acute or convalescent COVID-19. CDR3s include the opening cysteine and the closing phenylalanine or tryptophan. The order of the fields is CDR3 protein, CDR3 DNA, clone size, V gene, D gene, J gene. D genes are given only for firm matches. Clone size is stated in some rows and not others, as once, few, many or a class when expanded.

CAISVQGNTEAFF	TGTGCCATCAGTGTCCAGGGGAACACTGAAGCTTTCTTT	-	TRBV10-3	-	TRBJ1-1
CASSQRDPRDEQFF	TGTGCCAGCAGCCAGCGGGACCCTAGGGATGAGCAGTTCTTC	-	TRBV14	-	TRBJ2-1
CASRSTGEQYF	TGTGCCAGCAGGTCGACAGGGGAGCAGTACTTC	-	TRBV6-6	TRBD1	TRBJ2-7
CASSSDRQGEAFF	TGTGCCAGCAGCAGTGACAGGCAGGGGGAAGCTTTCTTT	-	TRBV6-5	-	TRBJ1-1
CARDLTGVNEQYF	TGTGCCAGGGACTTAACAGGGGTCAACGAGCAGTACTTC	-	TRBV19	TRBD1	TRBJ2-7
CASSQEAIQTEAFF	TGTGCCAGCAGCCAAGAGGCCATCCAGACTGAAGCTTTCTTT	-	TRBV3-1/TRBV3-2	-	TRBJ1-1
CASSNLQGKGPYEQYF	TGTGCCAGCAGCAACTTACAGGGGAAAGGGCCCTACGAGCAGTACTTC	once	TRBV5-4	TRBD1	TRBJ2-7
CASSTGGTGELFF	TGTGCCAGTAGTACCGGGGGCACCGGGGAGCTGTTTTTT	-	TRBV19	-	TRBJ2-2
CASSPRLAAVAYNEQFF	TGTGCCAGCAGTCCCAGACTAGCGGCAGTAGCCTACAATGAGCAGTTCTTC	-	TRBV6-2/TRBV6-3	TRBD2	TRBJ2-1
CASSLSRGLSYEQYF	TGTGCCAGCAGCTTGTCCAGGGGGCTCTCCTACGAGCAGTACTTC	-	TRBV5-4	TRBD1	TRBJ2-7
CASSLGQGILGTEAFF	TGCGCCAGCAGCTTGGGCCAGGGTATTTTGGGGACTGAAGCTTTCTTT	-	TRBV5-1	-	TRBJ1-1
CASSPEGYGGYTF	TGTGCCAGCAGCCCAGAGGGCTATGGAGGCTACACCTTC	-	TRBV27	-	TRBJ1-2
CASSASVKTGLREKLFF	TGTGCCAGCAGCGCGAGCGTTAAGACAGGGTTAAGGGAAAAACTGTTTTTT	-	TRBV9	TRBD1	TRBJ1-4
CAWSGSRGRGDEKLFF	TGTGCCTGGAGCGGATCCAGGGGGCGAGGGGATGAAAAACTGTTTTTT	few	TRBV30	TRBD1	TRBJ1-4
CASGFTTNEQFF	TGTGCTAGTGGTTTCACTACGAATGAGCAGTTCTTC	-	TRBV12-5	-	TRBJ2-1
CASRRTSHPSTGELFF	TGCGCCAGCAGACGGACTAGCCACCCGAGCACCGGGGAGCTGTTTTTT	-	TRBV5-1	TRBD2	TRBJ2-2
CSASFQNTGELFF	TGCAGTGCTAGTTTCCAGAACACCGGGGAGCTGTTTTTT	-	TRBV20-1	-	TRBJ2-2
CASSNGQVNTEAFF	TGTGCCAGCAGCAATGGACAGGTGAACACTGAAGCTTTCTTT	few	TRBV5-4	TRBD1	TRBJ1-1
CASSDRIRQGADTQYF	TGTGCCAGCAGTGACCGGATTCGACAGGGGGCAGATACGCAGTATTTT	-	TRBV25-1	TRBD1	TRBJ2-3
CASSVGSRYEQYF	TGTGCCAGCAGCGTCGGGAGTAGGTACGAGCAGTACTTC	-	TRBV9	-	TRBJ2-7
CASSPSGTGRYTF	TGTGCCAGCAGCCCGTCCGGGACAGGGCGCTACACCTTC	-	TRBV5-5	TRBD1	TRBJ1-2
CASSSLKLAGTPDTQYF	TGTGCCAGCAGCTCCCTAAAACTAGCGGGTACACCAGATACGCAGTATTTT	-	TRBV5-4	TRBD2	TRBJ2-3
CASSRLVAGVSDGELFF	TGTGCCAGCAGTCGACTAGTGGCGGGAGTATCGGACGGGGAGCTGTTTTTT	-	TRBV6-6	TRBD2	TRBJ2-2
CASTGAAGTDTQYF	TGTGCCAGCACCGGAGCTGCTGGTACAGATACGCAGTATTTT	-	TRBV6-5	-	TRBJ2-3
CASSGVGTGPSRNYGYTF	TGTGCCAGCAGTGGAGTCGGGACAGGACCCTCCCGTAACTATGGCTACACCTTC	few	TRBV6-1	TRBD1	TRBJ1-2
CASTKPGHYGYTF	TGTGCCAGCACAAAACCAGGGCACTATGGCTACACCTTC	-	TRBV28	-	TRBJ1-2
CASSLFNTGDPNEQFF	TGTGCCAGCAGCCTATTTAATACGGGAGACCCTAATGAGCAGTTCTTC	few	TRBV11-3	-	TRBJ2-1
CASSPTSGSSYEQYF	TGTGCCAGCTCACCCACTAGCGGGAGTTCCTACGAGCAGTACTTC	-	TRBV18	TRBD2	TRBJ2-7
CASRGGGGENTEAFF	TGTGCCAGCAGAGGAGGGGGCGGGGAGAACACTGAAGCTTTCTTT	-	TRBV7-2	TRBD1	TRBJ1-1
CAWSVGGFGARKLDTEAFF	TGTGCCTGGAGTGTAGGAGGGTTTGGGGCTCGGAAATTGGACACTGAAGCTTTCTTT	-	TRBV30	-	TRBJ1-1
CASSLKGTSGSYEQYF	TGTGCCAGCAGTTTAAAAGGGACTAGCGGGAGTTACGAGCAGTACTTC	-	TRBV27	TRBD2	TRBJ2-7
CASSQTELNNSPLHF	TGCGCCAGCAGCCAGACAGAGTTAAATAATTCACCCCTCCACTTT	-	TRBV4-1	-	TRBJ1-6
CASSLGSSGWGEQFF	TGTGCCAGCAGCTTGGGTTCTAGCGGGTGGGGTGAGCAGTTCTTC	-	TRBV5-5	TRBD2	TRBJ2-1
CASRGFHNEQFF	TGTGCCAGCCGGGGTTTTCACAATGAGCAGTTCTTC	once	TRBV3-1/TRBV3-2	-	TRBJ2-1
CAWSLRFTLNTEAFF	TGTGCCTGGAGCCTCCGGTTCACCTTGAACACTGAAGCTTTCTTT	few	TRBV30	-	TRBJ1-1
CASSPGLAVTSYEQYF	TGTGCCAGCAGCCCAGGACTAGCGGTTACCTCCTACGAGCAGTACTTC	-	TRBV9	TRBD2	TRBJ2-7
CASSFAGAGSGDPNEQFF	TGTGCCAGCAGTTTTGCGGGTGCCGGCAGCGGGGATCCGAATGAGCAGTTCTTC	few	TRBV27	TRBD2	TRBJ2-1
CASSQGFGDYGYTF	TGTGCCAGCAGCCAAGGGTTCGGTGACTATGGCTACACCTTC	-	TRBV4-2	-	TRBJ1-2
CASSLGRSSSYEQYF	TGTGCCAGCAGCTTGGGCAGGTCAAGCTCCTACGAGCAGTACTTC	-	TRBV5-4	-	TRBJ2-7
CASSLTGTGTPWGLEQYF	TGTGCCAGCAGCCTCACCGGGACAGGGACGCCTTGGGGCCTCGAGCAGTACTTC	-	TRBV27	TRBD1	TRBJ2-7
CAIRRGQETQYF	TGTGCCATCAGAAGGGGTCAAGAGACCCAGTACTTC	few	TRBV10-3	-	TRBJ2-5
CASSLTGGEKLFF	TGCGCCAGCAGCTTGACAGGGGGCGAAAAACTGTTTTTT	-	TRBV5-1	TRBD1	TRBJ1-4
CASRDRGQSGEKLFF	TGTGCCAGTAGGGACAGGGGGCAATCGGGTGAAAAACTGTTTTTT	-	TRBV19	TRBD1	TRBJ1-4
CASSPGGFSYNSPLHF	TGTGCCAGTAGTCCCGGGGGATTCTCCTATAATTCACCCCTCCACTTT	once	TRBV19	-	TRBJ1-6
CASSPTGQPQHF	TGTGCCAGCAGTCCCACGGGTCAGCCCCAGCATTTT	few	TRBV28	-	TRBJ1-5
CASSPIRRGMNTEAFF	TGTGCCAGCAGCCCAATTCGTCGAGGTATGAACACTGAAGCTTTCTTT	-	TRBV5-5	-	TRBJ1-1
CASSQTGQGKYNEQFF	TGCGCCAGCAGCCAAACCGGACAGGGAAAGTACAATGAGCAGTTCTTC	-	TRBV4-1	TRBD1	TRBJ2-1